The source of this T cell receptor (beta chain) is a study of T cells in Graves' hyperthyroidism and ophthalmopathy. From RNA transcripts, TCR beta CDR3 regions were amplified. With the HTBI primer set, the TCR CDR3 went through a first round of RT-PCR. MiXCR was run by TCRdb on the multiplex PCR reads, yielding one entry per CDR3 protein. The repertoire holds around 690,000 distinct CDR3 sequences, with 17% as singletons. The CDR3 spans 14 residues. The V segment lost 5 bases and the J segment 6 bases; nucleotides outside the gene matches: 10. Germline-derived CDR1 and CDR2 are MNHNS and SASEGT. Ten or more counts support this clonotype.

Sequences were obtained from blood. V gene TRBV6-1 combines with J gene TRBJ2-7, with 7 bases fitting TRBD2. The TCR comes from a man between 50 and 59 years old with Graves' hyperthyroidism. The DNA of the CDR3 is TGTGCCAGCAGTACCGGACTAGTCCGACTCGAGCAGTACTTC. Its protein is CASSTGLVRLEQYF.